One sample yielded the 20 T cell receptor beta chains listed below, sequenced in a study of control samples from healthy donors and cancer patients (dated by TCRdb to between 2020 and 2021). Library generation was performed with the immunoSEQ multiplex PCR assay. TCRdb carries this immuneACCESS record with in-frame sequences only. Its versions omit some clonotypes, under half of them owing to an unresolved V gene in the studies checked, with the rest unexplained. This sample holds 150,000 or so clones; roughly 93% were observed only once. The ten largest clones capture almost 6% of the sample. Sequencing input: blood. The source is a man aged 18-30 years in good health.

The rearrangement joins TRBV4-1 to TRBJ1-1, with 10 bases aligning to TRBD1. Trimming at V came to 1 base and at J to 3 bases, leaving 2 bases not matched to a gene. This CDR3 region has 15 residues. The germline V gene encodes CDR1 MGHRA and CDR2 YSYEKL. The CDR3 region has the DNA TGCGCCAGCAGCCAAGGACAGGGGGCGGACACTGAAGCTTTCTTT. This encodes CASSQGQGADTEAFF.

This chain uses TRBV29-1 with TRBJ1-4; D not resolved. The V gene lost 1 base and the J gene lost 3 bases, with 15 bases spanning the gap. The CDR3 contains 16 residues. From germline, CDR1 is SQVTM and CDR2 ANQGSEA. As DNA, the CDR3 is TGCAGCGTTGAAGTCGGAGCGGGGTACCCTAATGAAAAACTGTTTTTT. This encodes CSVEVGAGYPNEKLFF. The full variable domain, its missing parts supplied by reference TRBV29-1 and TRBJ1-4, is SAVISQKPSRDICQRGTSLTIQCQVDSQVTMMFWYRQQPGQSLTLIATANQGSEATYESGFVIDKFPISRPNLTFSTLTVSNMSPEDSSIYLCSVEVGAGYPNEKLFFGSGTQLSVL.

This chain connects TRBV28 to TRBJ2-3; 11 bases line up with TRBD2. The CDR3 is 17 amino acids. Germline CDR1 is MDHEN and CDR2 is SYDVKM. V gave up 5 bases and J gave up 4 bases; unmatched junction bases: 11. The CDR3 nucleotides are TGTGCCAGCAGTCCCCCCTTCGGGACTAGCGGATCAGATACGCAGTATTTT. Translated: CASSPPFGTSGSDTQYF.

The chain joins TRBV18 to TRBJ1-2; a weak D match, TRBD1 (5 bases). This CDR3 region has 14 residues. V lost 2 bases to trimming and J lost 7 bases, with 14 bases between them. Looked up from germline, CDR1 is KGHSH and CDR2 is LQKENI. The chain's CDR3 is CASSPAGDRGGYTF. The CDR3 nucleotides are TGTGCCAGCTCACCAGCCGGGGACCGGGGTGGCTACACCTTC.

The chain employs TRBV5-1 and TRBJ2-7; 7 bases map to TRBD2. CDR3 size: 14 residues. Per germline, CDR1 SGHRS and CDR2 YFSETQ. The J segment lost 2 bases and the V segment lost 4 bases, leaving 6 bases of the junction unmatched. CDR3 sequence (DNA): TGCGCCAGCAGCCGGGGCCTAGCGGCCTACGAGCAGTACTTC. Protein sequence: CASSRGLAAYEQYF.

The chain joins TRBV9 to TRBJ1-2, with 7 nucleotides matching TRBD1. The germline V gene encodes CDR1 SGDLS and CDR2 YYNGEE. The CDR3 has 14 residues. V lost 5 bases to trimming and J lost 3 bases; unmatched junction nucleotides: 7. The CDR3 nucleotides read TGTGCCAGCAGTGGGGACAGTACCTACTATGGCTACACCTTC. This translates into CASSGDSTYYGYTF.

This chain connects TRBV24-1 to TRBJ2-6; D remains ambiguous. V shed 3 bases and J shed 2 bases, with 7 bases lying between them. The CDR3 contains 15 residues. Germline CDR1 and CDR2: KGHDR and SFDVKD. The CDR3 sequence is CATSDPKPGANVLTF. In nucleotides, the CDR3 is TGTGCCACCAGTGATCCAAAACCTGGGGCCAACGTCCTGACTTTC.

The V call is TRBV18, the J call TRBJ1-1; D not resolved. The ends were cut back, 2 bases at V and 8 bases at J, with 9 bases in the middle. This CDR3 is built from 12 residues. Germline V CDR1 and CDR2: KGHSH, LQKENI. CDR3 loop: CASSPGWPEAFF. CDR3 sequence (DNA): TGTGCCAGCTCACCAGGGTGGCCCGAAGCTTTCTTT.

The chain couples TRBV25-1 to TRBJ1-5; 9 bases fit TRBD1. Trimming cost V 6 bases and J 6 bases; bases outside gene matches: 9. CDR3 length equals 15 residues. Per the germline V gene, CDR1 is MGHDK and CDR2 is SYGVNS. As DNA, the CDR3 is TGTGCCAGCAGCGGGGGACAGGGAGTTTTTCAGCCCCAGCATTTT. It codes for CASSGGQGVFQPQHF.

The rearrangement uses TRBV7-9 and TRBJ2-7; 7 bases fit TRBD1. Trimming removed 4 bases from V and 2 bases from J; junction bases left unmatched: 8. Germline CDR1 SEHNR, CDR2 FQNEAQ (reference sequence). The CDR3 contains 15 residues. The CDR3 region is CASSSTGKGPYEQYF. The CDR3 DNA reads as TGTGCCAGCAGCTCGACAGGGAAGGGTCCCTACGAGCAGTACTTC. Drawing the rest from reference TRBV7-9 and TRBJ2-7, the complete variable domain is DTGVSQNPRHKITKRGQNVTFRCDPISEHNRLYWYRQTLGQGPEFLTYFQNEAQLEKSRLLSDRFSAERPKGSFSTLEIQRTEQGDSAMYLCASSSTGKGPYEQYFGPGTRLTVT.

The chain employs TRBV9 and TRBJ2-7; unclear D gene. Trimming shortened V by 0 bases and J by 4 bases, and 11 bases separated the two germline ends. The CDR3 runs to 14 residues. CDR1 and CDR2 (germline): SGDLS, YYNGEE. The CDR3 coding sequence is TGTGCCAGCAGCGTAGCTGTGGGGTTTTACGAGCAGTACTTC. Protein product: CASSVAVGFYEQYF.

The CDR3 here is CASSVGRAYSNQPQHF. The CDR3 DNA reads TGTGCCAGCAGTGTCGGACGGGCCTATAGCAATCAGCCCCAGCATTTT. J is TRBJ1-5 and V is TRBV6-1; D remains ambiguous. Germline assignment: CDR1 MNHNS and CDR2 SASEGT. There are 16 residues in the CDR3. V lost 4 bases and J 0 bases, leaving 13 bases between the germline ends.

This clone was recorded only once. The chain recombines TRBV24-1 with TRBJ1-2; D ambiguous. There are 13 residues in the CDR3. Germline values: CDR1 KGHDR, CDR2 SFDVKD. V was pared by 3 bases and J by 7 bases, with 11 bases between. DNA of the CDR3: TGTGCCACCAGTGATCGGATTATGGGTGGCTACACCTTC. This translates into CATSDRIMGGYTF.

The chain combines TRBV27 with TRBJ2-7; TRBD2 matches at 15 bases. This CDR3 contains 15 residues. Germline trimming cut 5 bases from V and 10 bases from J; bases unmatched to any gene: 9. CDR1 and CDR2 (germline): MNHEY, SMNVEV (reference sequence). The CDR3 reads CASSPRTSGGAAQYF. In DNA, the CDR3 is TGTGCCAGCAGTCCCCGGACTAGCGGGGGGGCCGCACAGTACTTC.

This clone was picked up one time. The chain is built from TRBV29-1 and TRBJ2-7; the D call may be TRBD1 or TRBD2 (5 bases each). The CDR3 is 14 residues long. Trimming removed 6 bases at V and 3 bases at J, with 18 bases between. From germline, CDR1 is SQVTM and CDR2 ANQGSEA. CDR3 sequence reads: CSVRREGYVYEQYF. The CDR3 coding sequence is TGCAGCGTCCGCCGCGAGGGGTACGTCTACGAGCAGTACTTC.

The chain has TRBV4-2 and TRBJ1-2; no clear D. CDR1 is LGHNA, CDR2 YNFKEQ, per germline. V gave up 0 bases and J gave up 8 bases, with 22 bases separating them. CDR3 length: 17 residues. Written as DNA, the CDR3 is TGTGCCAGCAGCCAAGATATTACGTCTCCCCCCATCTACGGCTACACCTTC. Translated: CASSQDITSPPIYGYTF.

The J gene is TRBJ2-7, the V gene TRBV11-2, with no clear D. The V end lost 6 bases, the J end lost 4 bases, and 13 bases lay between the germline ends. The CDR3 totals 13 residues. Per the germline V gene, CDR1 is SGHAT and CDR2 is FQNNGV. Written as DNA, the CDR3 is TGTGCCAGCAGTCCCCCGGGTCCTTACGAGCAGTACTTC. This translates into CASSPPGPYEQYF. The variable domain in full, with the rest retrieved from reference TRBV11-2 and TRBJ2-7, is EAGVAQSPRYKIIEKRQSVAFWCNPISGHATLYWYQQILGQGPKLLIQFQNNGVVDDSQLPKDRFSAERLKGVDSTLKIQPAKLEDSAVYLCASSPPGPYEQYFGPGTRLTVT.

This chain links TRBV3-1 (or the pseudogene TRBV3-2) with TRBJ1-1; TRBD1 aligns across 8 bases. Per germline, CDR1 LGHDT and CDR2 YNNKEL (reference sequence). This CDR3 spans 14 amino acids. The J segment lost 10 bases and the V segment lost 0 bases, leaving 7 bases of the junction unmatched. Here the CDR3 reads CASSQESGGRRAFF. CDR3 bases: TGTGCCAGCAGCCAAGAATCAGGGGGCAGGCGAGCTTTCTTT.

This chain uses TRBV6-5 with TRBJ1-1; D is unclear. This CDR3 comprises 13 residues. CDR1 MNHEY and CDR2 SVGAGI come from the germline V gene. V gave up 7 bases and J gave up 4 bases, with 13 bases separating them. CDR3 protein: CASKSGSFTEAFF. The CDR3 DNA reads as TGTGCCAGCAAGTCCGGGTCCTTCACTGAAGCTTTCTTT.

As concerns this clone: One end of the junction varies from germline; a read error may be responsible. The chain links TRBV27 to TRBJ2-1, with a possible D match to TRBD1 (6 bases). Per germline, CDR1 MNHEY and CDR2 SMNVEV (reference sequence). The CDR3 totals 14 residues. The CDR3 region is CASSLGAGYTEQFF. In DNA, the CDR3 is TGTGCCAGCAGTTTGGGGGCAGGGTACACTGAGCAGTTCTTC.